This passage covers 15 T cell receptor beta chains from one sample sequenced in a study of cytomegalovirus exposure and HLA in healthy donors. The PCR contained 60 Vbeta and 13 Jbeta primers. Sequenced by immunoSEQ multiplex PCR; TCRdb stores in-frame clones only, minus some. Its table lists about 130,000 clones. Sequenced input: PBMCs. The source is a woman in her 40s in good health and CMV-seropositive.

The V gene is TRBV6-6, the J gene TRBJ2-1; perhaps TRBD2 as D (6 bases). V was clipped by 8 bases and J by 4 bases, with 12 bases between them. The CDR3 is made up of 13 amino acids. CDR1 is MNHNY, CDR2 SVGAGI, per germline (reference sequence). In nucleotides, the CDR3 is TGTGCCAGCGGCGGGACTCCTTACAATGAGCAGTTCTTC. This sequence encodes CASGGTPYNEQFF.

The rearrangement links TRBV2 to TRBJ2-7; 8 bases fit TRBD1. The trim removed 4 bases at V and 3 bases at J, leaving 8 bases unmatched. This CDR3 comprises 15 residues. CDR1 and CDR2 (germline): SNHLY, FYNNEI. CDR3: CASSVTGTGNYEQYF. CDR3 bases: TGTGCCAGCAGTGTAACCGGGACAGGTAACTACGAGCAGTACTTC. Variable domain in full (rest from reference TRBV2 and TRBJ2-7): EPEVTQTPSHQVTQMGQEVILRCVPISNHLYFYWYRQILGQKVEFLVSFYNNEISEKSEIFDDQFSVERPDGSNFTLKIRSTKLEDSAMYFCASSVTGTGNYEQYFGPGTRLTVT.

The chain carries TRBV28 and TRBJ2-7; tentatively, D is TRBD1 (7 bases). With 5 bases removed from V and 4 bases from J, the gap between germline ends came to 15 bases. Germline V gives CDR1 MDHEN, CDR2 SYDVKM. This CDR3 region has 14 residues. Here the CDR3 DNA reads TGTGCCAGCAGTAAGCAGGGGGGAACTTACGAGCAGTACTTC. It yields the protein CASSKQGGTYEQYF.

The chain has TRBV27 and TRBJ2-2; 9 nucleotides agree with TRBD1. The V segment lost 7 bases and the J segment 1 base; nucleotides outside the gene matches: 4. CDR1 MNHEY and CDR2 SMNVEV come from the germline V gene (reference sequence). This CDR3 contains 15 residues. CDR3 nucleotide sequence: TGTGCCAGCAAACCGGACAGGGGGAACACCGGGGAGCTGTTTTTT. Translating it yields CASKPDRGNTGELFF.

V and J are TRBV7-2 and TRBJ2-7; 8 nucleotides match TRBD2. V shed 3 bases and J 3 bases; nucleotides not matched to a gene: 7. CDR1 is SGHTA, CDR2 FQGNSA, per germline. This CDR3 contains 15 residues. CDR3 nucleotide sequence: TGTGCCAGCAGCTTTGTTACTAGCGGAGGCTACGAGCAGTACTTC. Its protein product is CASSFVTSGGYEQYF.

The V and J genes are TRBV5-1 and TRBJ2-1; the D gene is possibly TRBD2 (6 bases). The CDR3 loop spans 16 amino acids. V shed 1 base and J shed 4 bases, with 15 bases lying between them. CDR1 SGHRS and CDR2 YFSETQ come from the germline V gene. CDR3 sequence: CASSLLADRGYNEQFF. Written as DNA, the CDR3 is TGCGCCAGCAGCTTGTTAGCGGATAGAGGGTACAATGAGCAGTTCTTC.

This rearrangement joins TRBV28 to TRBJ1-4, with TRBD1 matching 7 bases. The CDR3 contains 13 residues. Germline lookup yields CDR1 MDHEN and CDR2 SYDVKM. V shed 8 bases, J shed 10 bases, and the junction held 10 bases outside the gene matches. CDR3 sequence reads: CASQMGTESKLFF. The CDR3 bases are TGTGCCAGCCAAATGGGGACAGAATCAAAACTGTTTTTT. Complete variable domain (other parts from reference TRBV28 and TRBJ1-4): DVKVTQSSRYLVKRTGEKVFLECVQDMDHENMFWYRQDPGLGLRLIYFSYDVKMKEKGDIPEGYSVSREKKERFSLILESASTNQTSMYLCASQMGTESKLFFGSGTQLSVL.

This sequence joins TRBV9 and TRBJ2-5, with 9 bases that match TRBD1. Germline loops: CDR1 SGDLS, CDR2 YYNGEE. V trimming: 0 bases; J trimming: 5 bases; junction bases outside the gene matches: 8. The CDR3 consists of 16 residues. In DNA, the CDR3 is TGTGCCAGCAGCGTAGGAGACAGGGGGGCGCAGGAGACCCAGTACTTC. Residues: CASSVGDRGAQETQYF.

The CDR3 nucleotides read TGTGCCAGTAGTATGTCTTCAGATGCCTACGAGCAGTACTTC. It yields the protein CASSMSSDAYEQYF. This sequence joins TRBV19 and TRBJ2-7; no reliable D call. Trimming left V 3 bases short and J 2 bases short, with 11 bases between. The CDR3 is 14 residues long. The germline V gene has CDR1 LNHDA and CDR2 SQIVND (reference sequence).

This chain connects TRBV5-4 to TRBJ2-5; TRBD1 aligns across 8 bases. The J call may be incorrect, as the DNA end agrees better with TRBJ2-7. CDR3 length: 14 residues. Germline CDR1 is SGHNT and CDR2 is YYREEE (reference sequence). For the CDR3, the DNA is TGTGCCAGCAGCCGGACAGGGAGCCACTACGAGCAGTACTTC. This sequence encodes CASSRTGSHYEQYF.

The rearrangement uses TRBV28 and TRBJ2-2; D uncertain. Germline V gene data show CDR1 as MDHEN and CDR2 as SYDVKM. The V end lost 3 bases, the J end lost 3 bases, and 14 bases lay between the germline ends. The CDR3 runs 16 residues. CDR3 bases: TGTGCCAGCAGTTTTGAAGCCAACAGCTACACCGGGGAGCTGTTTTTT. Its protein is CASSFEANSYTGELFF.

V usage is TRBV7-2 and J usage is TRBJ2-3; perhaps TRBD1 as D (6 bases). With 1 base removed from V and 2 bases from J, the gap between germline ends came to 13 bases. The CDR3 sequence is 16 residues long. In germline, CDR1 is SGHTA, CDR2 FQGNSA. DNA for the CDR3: TGTGCCAGCAGCTTAGGAGTTGGACAGCACACAGATACGCAGTATTTT. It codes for CASSLGVGQHTDTQYF.

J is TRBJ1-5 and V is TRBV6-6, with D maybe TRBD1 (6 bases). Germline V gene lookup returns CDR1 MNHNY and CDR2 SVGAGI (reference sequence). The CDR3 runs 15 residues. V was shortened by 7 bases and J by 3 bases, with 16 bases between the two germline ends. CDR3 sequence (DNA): TGTGCCAGCAAGGACAGACCTGCAATCAATCAGCCCCAGCATTTT. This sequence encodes CASKDRPAINQPQHF.

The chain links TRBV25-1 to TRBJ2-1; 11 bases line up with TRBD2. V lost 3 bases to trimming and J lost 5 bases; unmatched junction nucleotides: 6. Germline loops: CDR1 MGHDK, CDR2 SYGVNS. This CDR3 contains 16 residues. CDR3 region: CASSDWGTSGNNEQFF. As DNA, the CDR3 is TGTGCCAGCAGTGATTGGGGGACTAGCGGAAACAATGAGCAGTTCTTC.

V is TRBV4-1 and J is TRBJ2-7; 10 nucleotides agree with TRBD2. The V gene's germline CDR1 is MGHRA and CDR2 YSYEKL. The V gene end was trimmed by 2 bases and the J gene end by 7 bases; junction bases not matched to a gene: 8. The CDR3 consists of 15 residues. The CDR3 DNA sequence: TGCGCCAGCAGCCAACCAGGACTAGCGGAGTGGGAGCAGTACTTC. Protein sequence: CASSQPGLAEWEQYF.